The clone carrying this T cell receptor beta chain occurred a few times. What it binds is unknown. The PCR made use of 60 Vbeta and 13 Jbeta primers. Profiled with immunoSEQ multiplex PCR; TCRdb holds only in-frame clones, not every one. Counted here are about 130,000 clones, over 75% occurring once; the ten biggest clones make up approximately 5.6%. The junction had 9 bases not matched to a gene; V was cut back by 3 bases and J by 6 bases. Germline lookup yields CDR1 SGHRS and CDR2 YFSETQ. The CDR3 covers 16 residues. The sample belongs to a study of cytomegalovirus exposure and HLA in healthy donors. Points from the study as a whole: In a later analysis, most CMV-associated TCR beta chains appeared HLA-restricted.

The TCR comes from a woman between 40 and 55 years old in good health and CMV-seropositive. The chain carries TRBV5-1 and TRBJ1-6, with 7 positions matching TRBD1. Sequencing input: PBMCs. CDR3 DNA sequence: TGCGCCAGCAGCTGGACAGGACCTCGCGTTAATTCACCCCTCCACTTT. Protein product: CASSWTGPRVNSPLHF.